This TCR beta chain originates from a study of CD8 T cells in ankylosing spondylitis. Study-wide points: Characteristic of ankylosing spondylitis blood, it appeared, was a TCR beta motif comprising several highly homologous variants. Previously reported in reactive arthritis synovial fluid and blood were some of the motif variants.

TCRdb passed the 5' RACE reads through MiXCR, listing each CDR3 protein once. The repertoire includes about 27,000 distinct CDR3 sequences, 7.9% of them detected once, and around 30% sits in the top ten. This clonotype was recorded a few times. Its antigen is unidentified. Trimming shortened V by 8 bases and J by 2 bases, and 12 bases separated the two germline ends. The CDR3 spans 13 residues. Germline V lookup: CDR1 SGHTA, CDR2 FQGNSA. J is TRBJ2-5 and V is TRBV7-2; D unresolved. The sample consisted of blood. This TCR came from a male donor with ankylosing spondylitis or in good health (not recorded which). This CDR3 reads CASVEVFQETQYF. In nucleotides, the CDR3 is TGTGCCAGCGTAGAGGTATTTCAAGAGACCCAGTACTTC. Drawing the rest from reference TRBV7-2 and TRBJ2-5, the complete variable domain is GAGVSQSPSNKVTEKGKDVELRCDPISGHTALYWYRQSLGQGLEFLIYFQGNSAPDKSGLPSDRFSAERTGGSVSTLTIQRTQQEDSAVYLCASVEVFQETQYFGPGTRLLVL.